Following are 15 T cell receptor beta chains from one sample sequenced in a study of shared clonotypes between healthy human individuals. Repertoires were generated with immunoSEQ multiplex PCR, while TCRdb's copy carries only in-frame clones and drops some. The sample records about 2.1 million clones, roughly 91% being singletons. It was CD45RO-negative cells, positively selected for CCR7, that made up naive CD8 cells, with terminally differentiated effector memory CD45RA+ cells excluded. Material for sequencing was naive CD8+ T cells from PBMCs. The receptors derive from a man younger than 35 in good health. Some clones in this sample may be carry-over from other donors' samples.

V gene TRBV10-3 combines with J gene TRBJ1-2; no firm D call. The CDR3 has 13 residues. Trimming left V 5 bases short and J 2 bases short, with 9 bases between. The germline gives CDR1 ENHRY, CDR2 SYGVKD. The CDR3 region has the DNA TGTGCCATCAGTTACGGCGTCAACTATGGCTACACCTTC. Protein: CAISYGVNYGYTF.

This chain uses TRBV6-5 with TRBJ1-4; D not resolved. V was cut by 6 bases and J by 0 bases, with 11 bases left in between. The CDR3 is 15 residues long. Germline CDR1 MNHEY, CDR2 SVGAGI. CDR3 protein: CASRAGSATNEKLFF. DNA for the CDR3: TGTGCCAGCAGGGCCGGCTCCGCAACTAATGAAAAACTGTTTTTT.

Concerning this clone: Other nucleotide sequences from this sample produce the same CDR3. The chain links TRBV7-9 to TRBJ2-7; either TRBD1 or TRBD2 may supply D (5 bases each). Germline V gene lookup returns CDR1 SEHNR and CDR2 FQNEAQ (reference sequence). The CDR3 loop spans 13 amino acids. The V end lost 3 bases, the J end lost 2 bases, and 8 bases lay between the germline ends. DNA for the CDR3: TGTGCCAGCAGCTTTGGGGGTCCCTACGAGCAGTACTTC. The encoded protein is CASSFGGPYEQYF. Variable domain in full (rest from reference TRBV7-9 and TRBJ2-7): DTGVSQNPRHKITKRGQNVTFRCDPISEHNRLYWYRQTLGQGPEFLTYFQNEAQLEKSRLLSDRFSAERPKGSFSTLEIQRTEQGDSAMYLCASSFGGPYEQYFGPGTRLTVT.

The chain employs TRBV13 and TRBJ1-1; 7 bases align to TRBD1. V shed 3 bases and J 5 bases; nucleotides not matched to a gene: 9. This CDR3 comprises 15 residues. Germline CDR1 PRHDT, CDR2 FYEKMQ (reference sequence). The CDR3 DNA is TGTGCCAGCAGCTTCGGAAAGTCAGGGGGAACTGAAGCTTTCTTT. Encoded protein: CASSFGKSGGTEAFF.

The CDR3 coding sequence is TGTGCCAGCAGTTACTTGGGGCGACAAGAGACCCAGTACTTC. Its translation is CASSYLGRQETQYF. The V and J genes are TRBV6-5 and TRBJ2-5, with D possibly matching TRBD1 (5 bases). Germline CDR1 MNHEY, CDR2 SVGAGI. CDR3 length: 14 residues. Trimming left V 1 base short and J 2 bases short, with 8 bases between.

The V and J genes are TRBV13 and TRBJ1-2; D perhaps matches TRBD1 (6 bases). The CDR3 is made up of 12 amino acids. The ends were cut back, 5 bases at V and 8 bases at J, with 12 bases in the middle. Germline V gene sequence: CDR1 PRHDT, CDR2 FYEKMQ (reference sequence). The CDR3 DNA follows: TGTGCCAGCAGCCCACAGGGCGTAGGCTACACCTTC. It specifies CASSPQGVGYTF. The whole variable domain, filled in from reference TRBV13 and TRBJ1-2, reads AAGVIQSPRHLIKEKRETATLKCYPIPRHDTVYWYQQGPGQDPQFLISFYEKMQSDKGSIPDRFSAQQFSDYHSELNMSSLELGDSALYFCASSPQGVGYTFGSGTRLTVV.

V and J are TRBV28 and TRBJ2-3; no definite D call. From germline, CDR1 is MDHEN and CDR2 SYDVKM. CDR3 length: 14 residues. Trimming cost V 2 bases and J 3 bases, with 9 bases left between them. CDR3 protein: CASSLVGMTDTQYF. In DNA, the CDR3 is TGTGCCAGCAGTTTAGTGGGGATGACAGATACGCAGTATTTT.

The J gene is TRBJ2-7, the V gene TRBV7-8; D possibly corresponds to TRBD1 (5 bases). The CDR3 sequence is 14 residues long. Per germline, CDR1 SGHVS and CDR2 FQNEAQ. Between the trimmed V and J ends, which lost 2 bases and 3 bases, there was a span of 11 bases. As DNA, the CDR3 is TGTGCCAGCAGCTTAATTGGCAGGGACTACGAGCAGTACTTC. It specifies CASSLIGRDYEQYF. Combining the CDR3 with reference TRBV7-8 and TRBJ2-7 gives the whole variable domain GAGVSQSPRYKVAKRGQDVALRCDPISGHVSLFWYQQALGQGPEFLTYFQNEAQLDKSGLPSDRFFAERPEGSVSTLKIQRTQQEDSAVYLCASSLIGRDYEQYFGPGTRLTVT.

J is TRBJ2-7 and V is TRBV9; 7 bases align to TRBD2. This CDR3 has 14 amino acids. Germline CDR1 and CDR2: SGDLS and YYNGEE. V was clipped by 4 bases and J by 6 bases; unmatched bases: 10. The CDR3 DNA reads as TGTGCCAGCAGCCCCGCGGGGGAACGGTCCGAGCAGTACTTC. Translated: CASSPAGERSEQYF.

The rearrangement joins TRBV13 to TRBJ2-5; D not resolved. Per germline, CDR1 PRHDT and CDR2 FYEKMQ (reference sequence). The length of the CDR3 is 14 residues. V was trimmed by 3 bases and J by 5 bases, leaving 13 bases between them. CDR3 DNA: TGTGCCAGCAGCTTTTCGTTAGATGGGGAGACCCAGTACTTC. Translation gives CASSFSLDGETQYF.

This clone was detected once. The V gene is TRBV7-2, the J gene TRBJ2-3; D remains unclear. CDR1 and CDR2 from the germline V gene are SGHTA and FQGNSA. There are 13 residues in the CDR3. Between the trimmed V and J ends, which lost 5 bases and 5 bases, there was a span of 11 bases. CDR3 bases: TGTGCCAGCAGCCTCCCCCCAGAAGATACGCAGTATTTT. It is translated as CASSLPPEDTQYF.

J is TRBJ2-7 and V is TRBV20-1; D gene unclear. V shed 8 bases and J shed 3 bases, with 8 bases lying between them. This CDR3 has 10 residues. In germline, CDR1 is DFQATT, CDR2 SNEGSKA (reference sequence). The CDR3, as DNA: TGCAGTCTTGGGATCTACGAGCAGTACTTC. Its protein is CSLGIYEQYF.

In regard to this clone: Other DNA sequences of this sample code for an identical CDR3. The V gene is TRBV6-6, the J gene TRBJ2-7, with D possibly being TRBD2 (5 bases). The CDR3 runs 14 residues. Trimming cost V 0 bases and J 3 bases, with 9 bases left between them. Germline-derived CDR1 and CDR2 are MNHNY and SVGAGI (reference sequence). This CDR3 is CASSYSEGSYEQYF. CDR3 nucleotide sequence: TGTGCCAGCAGTTACTCTGAGGGTAGCTACGAGCAGTACTTC.

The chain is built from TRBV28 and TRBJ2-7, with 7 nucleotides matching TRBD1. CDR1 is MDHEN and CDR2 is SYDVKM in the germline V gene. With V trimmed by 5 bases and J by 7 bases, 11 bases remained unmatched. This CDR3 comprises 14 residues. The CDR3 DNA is TGTGCCAGCAGTCCCTGGACAGGTCTAAAAGAGCAGTACTTC. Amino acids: CASSPWTGLKEQYF.

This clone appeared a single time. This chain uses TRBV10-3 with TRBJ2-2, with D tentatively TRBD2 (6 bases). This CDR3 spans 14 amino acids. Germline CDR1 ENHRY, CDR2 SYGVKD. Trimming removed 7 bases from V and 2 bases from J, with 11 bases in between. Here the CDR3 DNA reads TGTGCCATCACTCCTAGCGCCAACACCGGGGAGCTGTTTTTT. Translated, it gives CAITPSANTGELFF.